A selection of T cell receptor beta chains follows, all from one sample in a study of blood T cell repertoires in COVID-19. Clones were sequenced by immunoSEQ multiplex PCR, and TCRdb holds only the in-frame ones, with some missing. The repertoire holds about 140,000 clones, over 75% seen once, with about 5% in the top ten. The sequencing sample was made of peripheral blood. The receptors were gathered from a woman in her fifties or sixties with acute or convalescent COVID-19. CDR3s include the opening cysteine and the closing phenylalanine or tryptophan. The order of the fields is D gene, J gene, V gene, clone size, CDR3 DNA, CDR3 protein. The D gene is left open where the match is weak. Clone size is shown for a subset of rows, as once, few, many or a class of expanded clone.

D gene: NA; J gene: TRBJ2-5; V gene: TRBV2; clone size: NA; CDR3 DNA: TGTGCCAGCCATAGTTACAGAGAGGAGACCCAGTACTTC; CDR3 protein: CASHSYREETQYF
D gene: NA; J gene: TRBJ1-2; V gene: TRBV30; clone size: NA; CDR3 DNA: TGTGCCTGGAGTCCGGGGGGCGAAGGCTACACCTTC; CDR3 protein: CAWSPGGEGYTF
D gene: TRBD1; J gene: TRBJ1-6; V gene: TRBV2; clone size: NA; CDR3 DNA: TGTGCCAGCGCCCTGAGGGACAGTTATTCACCCCTCCACTTT; CDR3 protein: CASALRDSYSPLHF
D gene: TRBD1; J gene: TRBJ1-1; V gene: TRBV5-1; clone size: NA; CDR3 DNA: TGCGCCAGCAGCTTGGCGGGACAGCTCACTGAAGCTTTCTTT; CDR3 protein: CASSLAGQLTEAFF
D gene: NA; J gene: TRBJ2-7; V gene: TRBV6-6; clone size: NA; CDR3 DNA: TGTGCCAGCAGCCTTCTGTACGAGCAGTACTTC; CDR3 protein: CASSLLYEQYF
D gene: NA; J gene: TRBJ2-5; V gene: TRBV7-6; clone size: NA; CDR3 DNA: TGTGCCAGCAGCCAACCCTACGAACAGGCGACCCAGTACTTC; CDR3 protein: CASSQPYEQATQYF
D gene: NA; J gene: TRBJ2-1; V gene: TRBV10-3; clone size: NA; CDR3 DNA: TGTGCCATCAGTGAGTTGGTGGGGGCCGGGTCGGAGCAGTTCTTC; CDR3 protein: CAISELVGAGSEQFF
D gene: NA; J gene: TRBJ1-3; V gene: TRBV10-3; clone size: NA; CDR3 DNA: TGTGCCATCGGAACAGACTCTGGAAACACCATATATTTT; CDR3 protein: CAIGTDSGNTIYF
D gene: NA; J gene: TRBJ1-1; V gene: TRBV2; clone size: NA; CDR3 DNA: TGTGCCAGCAGTGTGTCCCTGAGTACTGAAGCTTTCTTT; CDR3 protein: CASSVSLSTEAFF
D gene: TRBD1; J gene: TRBJ1-5; V gene: TRBV19; clone size: NA; CDR3 DNA: TGTGCCAGTAGTACGCAACCGGGACAGAATAGCAATCAGCCCCAGCATTTT; CDR3 protein: CASSTQPGQNSNQPQHF
D gene: NA; J gene: TRBJ1-1; V gene: TRBV7-9; clone size: NA; CDR3 DNA: TGTGCCAGCAGCTTAGGCCCAGGGTACGGCACTGAAGCTTTCTTT; CDR3 protein: CASSLGPGYGTEAFF
D gene: TRBD1; J gene: TRBJ2-7; V gene: TRBV28; clone size: few; CDR3 DNA: TGTGCCAGCAGTTTAGCCCTCTATTCCAACGGGACAGGAAAAGCCTACGAGCAGTACTTC; CDR3 protein: CASSLALYSNGTGKAYEQYF
D gene: NA; J gene: TRBJ1-3; V gene: TRBV5-1; clone size: NA; CDR3 DNA: TGCGCCAGCAGCCTAGATGGTCAGGGATCCGGAAACACCATATATTTT; CDR3 protein: CASSLDGQGSGNTIYF
D gene: TRBD1; J gene: TRBJ2-2; V gene: TRBV7-3; clone size: NA; CDR3 DNA: TGTGCCAGCAGCAACCGGGACAGAGACACCGGGGAGCTGTTTTTT; CDR3 protein: CASSNRDRDTGELFF
D gene: NA; J gene: TRBJ1-4; V gene: TRBV9; clone size: NA; CDR3 DNA: TGTGCCAGCAGCCCCCCGGGGGGGGGTGTGGGGAAACTGTTTTTT; CDR3 protein: CASSPPGGGVGKLFF
D gene: TRBD1; J gene: TRBJ1-2; V gene: TRBV14; clone size: NA; CDR3 DNA: TGTGCCAGCAGCCATGCCCGGGACAGGGTGGATCATGGCTACACCTTC; CDR3 protein: CASSHARDRVDHGYTF
D gene: TRBD1; J gene: TRBJ1-4; V gene: TRBV7-2; clone size: NA; CDR3 DNA: TGTGCCAGCAGCGTGTCCGGGACAGGGTCGTTTGAAACTAATGAAAAACTGTTTTTT; CDR3 protein: CASSVSGTGSFETNEKLFF
D gene: TRBD2; J gene: TRBJ2-1; V gene: TRBV4-2; clone size: NA; CDR3 DNA: TGTGCCAGCAGCCAAGATAGGACTAGCGGGGGCAATGAGCAGTTCTTC; CDR3 protein: CASSQDRTSGGNEQFF
D gene: TRBD2; J gene: TRBJ2-7; V gene: TRBV6-2/TRBV6-3; clone size: many; CDR3 DNA: TGTGCCAGCAGTACCCCGGGACTAGCGGGGCGCGAGCAGTACTTC; CDR3 protein: CASSTPGLAGREQYF
D gene: TRBD1; J gene: TRBJ1-1; V gene: TRBV5-6; clone size: NA; CDR3 DNA: TGTGCCAGCAGCTTAGGACAGGGCCAAACTGAAGCTTTCTTT; CDR3 protein: CASSLGQGQTEAFF
D gene: TRBD2; J gene: TRBJ2-3; V gene: TRBV27; clone size: NA; CDR3 DNA: TGTGCCAGCAGTTTAAGGCGGGGGAGCACAGATACGCAGTATTTT; CDR3 protein: CASSLRRGSTDTQYF
D gene: NA; J gene: TRBJ1-5; V gene: TRBV7-8; clone size: NA; CDR3 DNA: TGTGCCAGCAGCTTAGGACGGGAAAATCAGCCCCAGCATTTT; CDR3 protein: CASSLGRENQPQHF
D gene: TRBD1; J gene: TRBJ1-1; V gene: TRBV5-1; clone size: NA; CDR3 DNA: TGCGCCAGCAGCTTGAGATTTGGGACAGGGGAAAACACTGAAGCTTTCTTT; CDR3 protein: CASSLRFGTGENTEAFF
D gene: NA; J gene: TRBJ2-3; V gene: TRBV7-9; clone size: NA; CDR3 DNA: TGTGCCAGCAGCCAGGTTACAGGGACAGATACGCAGTATTTT; CDR3 protein: CASSQVTGTDTQYF
D gene: TRBD1; J gene: TRBJ2-3; V gene: TRBV9; clone size: NA; CDR3 DNA: TGTGCCAGCAGCGCACGACAGGGGGTCACAGATACGCAGTATTTT; CDR3 protein: CASSARQGVTDTQYF
D gene: NA; J gene: TRBJ1-5; V gene: TRBV5-1; clone size: NA; CDR3 DNA: TGCGCCAGCAGCTTGGGTTGGGGGGGCAATCAGCCCCAGCATTTT; CDR3 protein: CASSLGWGGNQPQHF
D gene: TRBD2; J gene: TRBJ2-3; V gene: TRBV7-9; clone size: once; CDR3 DNA: TGTGCCAGCAGCCCCCGGACTAGTTCAGATACGCAGTATTTT; CDR3 protein: CASSPRTSSDTQYF
D gene: TRBD1; J gene: TRBJ1-1; V gene: TRBV6-2/TRBV6-3; clone size: NA; CDR3 DNA: TGTGCCAGCAGTTACGACAGGGTCTGGGGCACTGAAGCTTTCTTT; CDR3 protein: CASSYDRVWGTEAFF
D gene: NA; J gene: TRBJ2-7; V gene: TRBV6-5; clone size: NA; CDR3 DNA: TGTGCCAGCAACCGGGACAAGAAATTTTACGAGCAGTACTTC; CDR3 protein: CASNRDKKFYEQYF
D gene: NA; J gene: TRBJ2-5; V gene: TRBV5-1; clone size: NA; CDR3 DNA: TGCGCCAGCAGGGTGGGCCTGTCGACGGCTCTCCAAGAGACCCAGTACTTC; CDR3 protein: CASRVGLSTALQETQYF
D gene: NA; J gene: TRBJ2-1; V gene: TRBV12-3/TRBV12-4; clone size: NA; CDR3 DNA: TGTGCCAGCAGTTTGACTAGGGATGAGCAGTTCTTC; CDR3 protein: CASSLTRDEQFF
D gene: NA; J gene: TRBJ2-3; V gene: TRBV6-1; clone size: NA; CDR3 DNA: TGTGCCAGCAGTGAAGCGGGGGGGGCGACAGATACGCAGTATTTT; CDR3 protein: CASSEAGGATDTQYF
D gene: TRBD2; J gene: TRBJ2-1; V gene: TRBV6-2/TRBV6-3; clone size: NA; CDR3 DNA: TGTGCCAGCAGTTACACCCGACTAGCGGGGAAGGATGAGCAGTTCTTC; CDR3 protein: CASSYTRLAGKDEQFF
D gene: NA; J gene: TRBJ2-2; V gene: TRBV6-5; clone size: NA; CDR3 DNA: TGTGCCAGCAGTTACTCCCGGGGGGCTAACACCGGGGAGCTGTTTTTT; CDR3 protein: CASSYSRGANTGELFF
D gene: NA; J gene: TRBJ1-1; V gene: TRBV7-9; clone size: few; CDR3 DNA: TGTGCCAGCAGCCCCAGTGGGGGGTACCCTGAAGCTTTCTTT; CDR3 protein: CASSPSGGYPEAFF
D gene: TRBD1; J gene: TRBJ1-6; V gene: TRBV28; clone size: NA; CDR3 DNA: TGTGCCAGCAGTTACCAGGGGGAGGCTTCACCCCTCCACTTT; CDR3 protein: CASSYQGEASPLHF
D gene: NA; J gene: TRBJ2-7; V gene: TRBV3-1/TRBV3-2; clone size: NA; CDR3 DNA: TGTGCCAGCAGCCAAGAGACCTGGACAGCGTATTCCTACGAGCAGTACTTC; CDR3 protein: CASSQETWTAYSYEQYF
D gene: NA; J gene: TRBJ1-4; V gene: TRBV27; clone size: NA; CDR3 DNA: TGTGCCAGCAGTAGTCACAATAATGAAAAACTGTTTTTT; CDR3 protein: CASSSHNNEKLFF
D gene: TRBD1; J gene: TRBJ1-2; V gene: TRBV29-1; clone size: NA; CDR3 DNA: TGCAGCGTCGGCCGGGACAGGATAAAAGGAGGCTACACCTTC; CDR3 protein: CSVGRDRIKGGYTF